The TCR beta chain described here comes from a study of post-analysis software for immune sequencing data. Study context: The courses of disease that were included comprised relapsing-remitting, secondary progressive and progressive-relapsing multiple sclerosis. The study, taken as a whole, reports: Among roughly five TRBV segments more frequent in patients than controls were TRBV5-6, TRBV5-1 and TRBV20-1. Samples from one preparation batch, clustered by F measure, grouped strongly together. There was significantly lower normalized Chao1 diversity in multiple sclerosis patients than in controls.

Carried by the TCR beta cDNA libraries were unique molecular identifiers. T cells, roughly 1 to 10 million of them, yielded 500,000 or so cDNA molecules. Each CDR3 protein is one row after TCRdb ran MiXCR on the PCR reads. The table has more than 500,000 distinct CDR3 sequences, around a third seen once. CDR3 length: 13 residues. In germline, CDR1 is SGHRS, CDR2 YFSETQ. Between the trimmed V and J ends, which lost 0 bases and 7 bases, there was a span of 10 bases. A few counts support this clonotype. Its matching antigen is unknown. The sequenced sample was blood. The chain recombines TRBV5-1 with TRBJ1-1; tentative D call: TRBD1 (6 bases). This sequence originates from a girl younger than 18 with multiple sclerosis. This CDR3 reads CASSLGRTDEAFF. CDR3 nucleotide sequence: TGCGCCAGCAGCTTGGGTAGGACAGATGAAGCTTTCTTT.